This TCR beta chain was sequenced in a study of T cell responses to AZD1222 COVID-19 vaccine. Study-wide findings and caveats: Donors were largely white British and mainly female; clonal diversity was possibly underestimated. Repertoires were obtained only post-peak T cell response. Of the AZD1222 recipients, only 5 to 7 were seropositive at baseline. Dominant at 160-218 and 743-854, vaccine-associated CD4 TCRs also spanned spike.

CDR1 and CDR2 from the germline V gene are SGHDT and YYEEEE. This CDR3 comprises 13 residues. Trimming removed 0 bases at V and 7 bases at J, with 5 bases between. On this clone itself: Its target is unknown. The same CDR3 arises from other DNA sequences in this sample as well.

Data came from immunoSEQ multiplex PCR; TCRdb stores just in-frame clones and leaves some out. The sample has 130,000 or so clones, over 75% seen once. This specimen consisted of peripheral blood, obtained 28 days after the second dose of the MenACWY control vaccine. The genes are TRBV5-6 and TRBJ1-6; D call uncertain. This receptor was obtained from an adult who received the MenACWY meningococcal vaccine as a control. CDR3 nucleotide sequence: TGTGCCAGCAGCTTGGGTCGAAATTCACCCCTCCACTTT. It is translated as CASSLGRNSPLHF.